Listed below are T cell receptor beta chains from one sample, sequenced in a study of blood T cells in healthy people across ages. In TCRdb, the 5' RACE reads were re-called with MiXCR into one record per CDR3 protein. The sample comprises a few hundred thousand distinct CDR3 sequences, about a quarter of which are singletons, and approximately 3.7% rests with the top ten. The data were also submitted as part of a second study, on T cells of mothers and their children.

What was sequenced was blood. The receptors come from a boy between 2 and 10 years old in good health. CDR3s include the opening cysteine and the closing phenylalanine or tryptophan. Each record gives: J gene, clone size, V gene, CDR3 protein. Not all rows give a size; the values are once, few, many and, for expanded clones, a class.

TRBJ1-5 . TRBV3-1 CASSQGVQGRQPQHF
TRBJ2-2 many TRBV7-2 CASSLTSGSSGELFF
TRBJ2-5 few TRBV5-1 CASSAAGKGETQYF
. few TRBV6-2/TRBV6-3 CASSYTGAHEQYF
TRBJ2-7 . TRBV19 CASSMGQLTYEQYF
TRBJ2-1 . TRBV29-1 CSLGTGGSRNEQFF
TRBJ1-4 few TRBV2 CASSRERTREKLFF
TRBJ2-7 . TRBV7-9 CASSRSGNVYEQYF
TRBJ2-5 . TRBV7-2 CASSAGLAGGYQETQYF
TRBJ2-7 few TRBV24-1 CATSDSSTGEQYF
TRBJ2-6 . TRBV20-1 CSARGTPSGANVLTF
TRBJ2-3 . TRBV6-5 CASSRRDIRTDTQYF
TRBJ1-2 once TRBV25-1 CASSAPSPRGGYGYTF
TRBJ2-1 . TRBV4-3 CASSQGASGTYNEQFF
TRBJ1-1 . TRBV7-2 CASSSHRGAHDTEAFF
TRBJ2-4 once TRBV5-1 CASSLAVSGENIQYF
. . TRBV5-6 CASSFANEQFF
TRBJ2-5 few TRBV2 CASSAHPQETQYF
TRBJ2-7 . TRBV5-1 CASSYTRPRYEQYF
TRBJ2-7 few TRBV29-1 CSVGDRLLDEQYF
TRBJ1-2 . TRBV21-1 CASSKKTRPGQGNYGYTF
TRBJ1-2 . TRBV7-2 CASSQGIGGMGYGYTF
TRBJ2-7 many TRBV5-5 CASSLLGAYEQYF
. few TRBV6-2/TRBV6-3 CASSSATSLETQYF
TRBJ2-3 many TRBV10-3 CAIRGSSGLANDTQYF
TRBJ2-3 . TRBV24-1 CATSDPSLADTQYF
TRBJ2-3 . TRBV5-1 CASSLRESGTDTQYF